This T cell receptor (beta chain) appears in the sequencing data of a study of neurological immune-mediated disorders. Notes on the study in general: The absence of any CDR3 amino acid sequence shared by expanded clones across subjects suggests that repertoires were private in all groups.

The time point here: technical triplicate 2. 5'RACE generated cDNA with 10-nucleotide random UMIs. One entry per CDR3 protein, called by TCRdb with MiXCR from the 5' RACE reads. The sample records more than 50,000 distinct CDR3 sequences, around 24% being singletons. This clonotype was observed at least ten times. Antigen specificity is unknown. The V and J ends lost 5 bases and 3 bases respectively, with 16 bases between them. CDR3 length equals 15 residues. Germline assignment: CDR1 SGHDN and CDR2 FVKESK. V and J are TRBV14 and TRBJ1-1; no reliable D call. Sequenced input: PBMCs. The clonotype originates from a man aged 60 to 69 with HTLV-1-associated myelopathy (HAM/TSP). CDR3 loop: CASSRRTGWDTEAFF. The CDR3 DNA reads TGTGCCAGCAGCAGACGTACGGGTTGGGACACTGAAGCTTTCTTT.